The clone carrying this TCR beta chain was detected only a few times. The data stem from a study of T cell repertoires in cytomegalovirus infection. TCRdb reanalysed the reads using MiXCR and keeps one entry per CDR3 protein. The sample has 80,000 to 130,000 distinct CDR3 sequences, 20% to 30% seen once. What was sequenced was CD8+ T cells from PBMCs. The sequence was collected from a human donor in good health (CMV status not recorded). Some clones in this sample may be carry-over from other donors' samples.

The CDR3 loop is CASSLEYHEQYF. CDR3 nucleotide sequence: TGTGCCAGCAGCTTAGAGTACCACGAGCAGTACTTC. J is TRBJ2-7 and V is TRBV7-9, with unresolved D. V was clipped by 1 base and J by 5 bases, with 6 bases between them. Germline V gives CDR1 SEHNR, CDR2 FQNEAQ (reference sequence). The length of the CDR3 is 12 residues.